The present T cell receptor beta chain was sequenced within a study of T cells in localized non-small cell lung cancer. Trimming stripped 5 bases from V and 0 bases from J, with 17 bases between. This CDR3 region has 17 residues. Looked up from germline, CDR1 is SGHNT and CDR2 is YENEEA. This clone is termed large. Assay used: immunoSEQ multiplex PCR; TCRdb lists only in-frame clones, some missing. The sample shows 2,000 to 2,500 clones, around 25% of them seen only once. Sample: lung tumor tissue, taken before any cancer treatment. The genes are TRBV11-3 and TRBJ1-3; possibly TRBD1 for D (5 bases). The TCR was taken from a woman aged 40-69 years with stage III lung adenocarcinoma. The CDR3 sequence: CASSPRITGISGNTIYF. CDR3 DNA sequence: TGTGCCAGCAGCCCTCGGATCACAGGAATCTCTGGAAACACCATATATTTT. The full variable domain, rest sourced from reference TRBV11-3 and TRBJ1-3, is EAGVVQSPRYKIIEKKQPVAFWCNPISGHNTLYWYLQNLGQGPELLIRYENEEAVDDSQLPKDRFSAERLKGVDSTLKIQPAELGDSAVYLCASSPRITGISGNTIYFGEGSWLTVV.